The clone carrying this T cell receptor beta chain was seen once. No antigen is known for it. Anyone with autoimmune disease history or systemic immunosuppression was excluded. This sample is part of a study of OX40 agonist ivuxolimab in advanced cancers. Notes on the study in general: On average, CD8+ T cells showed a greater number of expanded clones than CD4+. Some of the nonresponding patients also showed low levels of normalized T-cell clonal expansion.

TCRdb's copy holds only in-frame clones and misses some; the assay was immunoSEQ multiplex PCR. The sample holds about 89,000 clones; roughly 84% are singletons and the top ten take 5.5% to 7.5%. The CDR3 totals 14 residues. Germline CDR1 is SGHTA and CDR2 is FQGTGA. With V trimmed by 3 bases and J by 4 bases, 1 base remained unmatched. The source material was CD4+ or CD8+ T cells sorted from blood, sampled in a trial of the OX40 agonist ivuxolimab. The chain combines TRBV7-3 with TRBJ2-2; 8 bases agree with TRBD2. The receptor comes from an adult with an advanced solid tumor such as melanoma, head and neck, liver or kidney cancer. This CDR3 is CASSFSGGTGELFF. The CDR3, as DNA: TGTGCCAGCAGCTTCAGCGGGGGCACCGGGGAGCTGTTTTTT.